Following are 31 T cell receptor beta chains from one sample sequenced in a study of T-cell memory formation after mild COVID-19. TCRdb ran MiXCR on the 5' RACE reads and lists one entry per CDR3 protein. The table includes about 100,000 distinct CDR3 sequences, around 14% detected once. Sequencing used PBMCs or a T cell subset sorted from them (not recorded which). These receptors were collected from a man aged 18-30 years who had mild COVID-19 (a few samples of this study predate the infection). Cell type and time point are not known.

This sequence joins TRBV20-1 and TRBJ1-1, with D hard to call. Between the trimmed V and J ends, which lost 1 base and 4 bases, there was a span of 13 bases. Germline assignment: CDR1 DFQATT and CDR2 SNEGSKA (reference sequence). CDR3 length: 14 residues. DNA of the CDR3: TGCAGTGCTAGAGGGGTCCCGGGAGTCACTGAAGCTTTCTTT. Amino acids: CSARGVPGVTEAFF.

This clonotype turned up a few times. The chain combines TRBV5-5 with TRBJ2-7; D is perhaps TRBD2 (6 bases). CDR3 length: 15 residues. The germline gives CDR1 SGHKS, CDR2 YYEKEE (reference sequence). V was cut by 0 bases and J by 3 bases, with 13 bases left in between. CDR3 region: CASSLAGVSFYEQYF. The DNA of the CDR3 is TGTGCCAGCAGCTTGGCGGGGGTCAGCTTCTACGAGCAGTACTTC.

The chain employs TRBV2 and TRBJ1-2; TRBD1 aligns across 9 bases. V was clipped by 5 bases and J by 7 bases; unmatched bases: 8. The CDR3 has 14 amino acids. Germline V lookup: CDR1 SNHLY, CDR2 FYNNEI. CDR3 protein: CASSSSGTGFGYTF. The CDR3 coding sequence is TGTGCCAGCAGTTCCTCCGGGACAGGGTTTGGCTACACCTTC. The full variable domain, its missing parts supplied by reference TRBV2 and TRBJ1-2, is EPEVTQTPSHQVTQMGQEVILRCVPISNHLYFYWYRQILGQKVEFLVSFYNNEISEKSEIFDDQFSVERPDGSNFTLKIRSTKLEDSAMYFCASSSSGTGFGYTFGSGTRLTVV.

This clonotype was observed a few times. J is TRBJ1-2 and V is TRBV5-5; the D is unclear. The germline CDR1 and CDR2 sequences are SGHKS and YYEKEE (reference sequence). The CDR3 contains 16 residues. V lost 1 base, J lost 1 base, and 14 bases lay in between. CDR3 region: CASSLSEPLGNYGYTF. The CDR3 DNA follows: TGTGCCAGCAGCTTGTCCGAGCCGCTGGGTAACTATGGCTACACCTTC.

V gene TRBV7-3 combines with J gene TRBJ2-7; 9 positions agree with TRBD2. V lost 5 bases and J lost 7; bases outside the gene matches: 6. Germline CDR1 reads SGHTA; CDR2 reads FQGTGA. The CDR3 totals 13 residues. The CDR3 DNA follows: TGTGCCAGCAGCCCAAGCGGGGGGTGGGAGCAGTACTTC. It yields the protein CASSPSGGWEQYF.

This chain links TRBV7-9 with TRBJ2-3; tentatively, D is TRBD2 (6 bases). The CDR3 consists of 17 residues. Germline lookup yields CDR1 SEHNR and CDR2 FQNEAQ (reference sequence). Trimming left V 1 base short and J 10 bases short, with 24 bases between. The chain's CDR3 is CASSLGGGRWLLHSQYF. The CDR3 DNA follows: TGTGCCAGCAGCTTAGGAGGAGGGCGCTGGCTTTTGCATTCGCAGTATTTT.

V is TRBV20-1 and J is TRBJ1-5; D uncertain. The CDR3 contains 16 residues. Germline CDR1 DFQATT, CDR2 SNEGSKA (reference sequence). V was trimmed by 1 base and J by 2 bases, leaving 15 bases between them. DNA for the CDR3: TGCAGTGCTAGAGTTGTGACTAAAACGGGCAATCAGCCCCAGCATTTT. Translation: CSARVVTKTGNQPQHF.

This clonotype showed up just a few times. The chain carries TRBV4-1 and TRBJ1-6; D not certain. Germline V gives CDR1 MGHRA, CDR2 YSYEKL. The CDR3 runs to 15 residues. V was shortened by 1 base and J by 0 bases, with 4 bases between the two germline ends. CDR3 sequence reads: CASSQGGSYNSPLHF. CDR3 nucleotide sequence: TGCGCCAGCAGCCAAGGGGGCTCCTATAATTCACCCCTCCACTTT.

The rearrangement joins TRBV20-1 to TRBJ1-3, with TRBD1 identical over 7 bases. Germline CDR1 DFQATT, CDR2 SNEGSKA (reference sequence). V shed 6 bases, J shed 0 bases, and the junction held 8 bases outside the gene matches. This CDR3 region has 15 residues. The DNA for the CDR3 is TGCAGTGCCCTCGACAGGGTTAGCTCTGGAAACACCATATATTTT. Translation: CSALDRVSSGNTIYF.

The gene calls are TRBV7-8 and TRBJ2-1; 9 positions agree with TRBD2. The CDR3 is 16 residues long. Trimming cost V 5 bases and J 7 bases; bases outside gene matches: 12. Germline lookup yields CDR1 SGHVS and CDR2 FQNEAQ. The CDR3 protein is CASSISSGGPRNEQFF. The CDR3 DNA reads as TGTGCCAGCAGCATCTCGAGCGGGGGGCCGAGGAATGAGCAGTTCTTC. The full variable domain, rest sourced from reference TRBV7-8 and TRBJ2-1, is GAGVSQSPRYKVAKRGQDVALRCDPISGHVSLFWYQQALGQGPEFLTYFQNEAQLDKSGLPSDRFFAERPEGSVSTLKIQRTQQEDSAVYLCASSISSGGPRNEQFFGPGTRLTVL.

The chain carries TRBV27 and TRBJ1-2; TRBD1 matches 8 bases. Trimming took 6 bases from V and 2 from J; bases not matched to a gene: 8. There are 15 residues in the CDR3. Germline V gene data show CDR1 as MNHEY and CDR2 as SMNVEV (reference sequence). The CDR3 loop is CASRGSTGANYGYTF. The CDR3 DNA sequence: TGTGCCAGCAGGGGTTCGACAGGGGCCAACTATGGCTACACCTTC.

In this sample, this clonotype turned up many times. This sequence joins TRBV29-1 and TRBJ2-1; the D call may be TRBD1 or TRBD2 (5 bases each). The CDR3 contains 11 residues. Germline assignment: CDR1 SQVTM and CDR2 ANQGSEA. The V end lost 5 bases, the J end lost 10 bases, and 12 bases lay between the germline ends. In nucleotides, the CDR3 is TGCAGCGTTCGGGACGTCGCCGAGCAGTTCTTC. Translated: CSVRDVAEQFF.

The chain carries TRBV3-1 and TRBJ1-1; a possible D gene is TRBD1 (6 bases). The CDR3 sequence is 14 residues long. CDR1 and CDR2 (germline): LGHDT, YNNKEL (reference sequence). V was pared by 1 base and J by 7 bases, with 13 bases between. CDR3 protein: CASSQGQVPGEAFF. For the CDR3, the DNA is TGTGCCAGCAGCCAAGGACAGGTCCCCGGTGAAGCTTTCTTT.

CDR3 nucleotide sequence: TGTGCCAGCAGCCAAGAGTACACTTCGAGCTCCTACGAGCAGTACTTC. Encoded protein: CASSQEYTSSSYEQYF. The genes are TRBV4-2 and TRBJ2-7, with no clear D. V lost 0 bases to trimming and J lost 0 bases, with 12 bases between them. The germline CDR1 and CDR2 sequences are LGHNA and YNFKEQ. There are 16 residues in the CDR3.

The chain recombines TRBV6-6 with TRBJ2-1; 7 positions agree with TRBD1. V lost 7 bases and J lost 1; bases outside the gene matches: 4. Germline lookup yields CDR1 MNHNY and CDR2 SVGAGI (reference sequence). This CDR3 has 14 residues. The CDR3 DNA reads TGTGCCAGCAACGACAGGGCATCCTACAATGAGCAGTTCTTC. This translates into CASNDRASYNEQFF.

This clonotype was seen only a few times. The V and J genes are TRBV7-6 and TRBJ1-5; D gene ambiguous. Germline V gene lookup returns CDR1 SGHVS and CDR2 FNYEAQ. The CDR3 totals 15 residues. Trimming removed 1 base at V and 3 bases at J, with 10 bases between. CDR3 loop: CASSLGSQTNQPQHF. DNA for the CDR3: TGTGCCAGCAGCTTAGGATCGCAGACCAATCAGCCCCAGCATTTT.

Many counts were recorded for this clonotype. The chain carries TRBV4-2 and TRBJ2-5, with 8 bases that match TRBD1. The CDR3 sequence is 16 residues long. V gave up 3 bases and J gave up 5 bases; unmatched junction bases: 11. CDR1 is LGHNA, CDR2 YNFKEQ, per germline. The CDR3 sequence: CASSHGAQGAWETQYF. The CDR3 DNA reads TGTGCCAGCAGCCACGGGGCCCAGGGGGCCTGGGAGACCCAGTACTTC.

The chain recombines TRBV24-1 with TRBJ2-3; 8 bases match TRBD1. CDR3 length: 15 residues. The germline V gene encodes CDR1 KGHDR and CDR2 SFDVKD. V lost 3 bases to trimming and J lost 4 bases; unmatched junction nucleotides: 5. The CDR3 bases are TGTGCCACCAGTGATCCTAGGACAGGGCCAGATACGCAGTATTTT. Protein product: CATSDPRTGPDTQYF.

The V and J genes are TRBV5-5 and TRBJ2-3; no clear D. The V gene's germline CDR1 is SGHKS and CDR2 YYEKEE (reference sequence). This CDR3 comprises 14 residues. The germline V and J ends were trimmed by 4 bases and 4 bases, with 13 bases remaining between them. CDR3 residues: CASSREPPADTQYF. As DNA, the CDR3 is TGTGCCAGCAGCCGTGAACCGCCCGCAGATACGCAGTATTTT. The full variable domain, with the rest looked up from reference TRBV5-5 and TRBJ2-3, is DAGVTQSPTHLIKTRGQQVTLRCSPISGHKSVSWYQQVLGQGPQFIFQYYEKEERGRGNFPDRFSARQFPNYSSELNVNALLLGDSALYLCASSREPPADTQYFGPGTRLTVL.

This clonotype showed up many times. The chain uses TRBV5-1 and TRBJ1-1; tentative D call: TRBD1 (5 bases). Trimming left V 3 bases short and J 1 base short, with 10 bases between. The CDR3 is 14 residues long. CDR1 is SGHRS, CDR2 YFSETQ, per germline. The CDR3 protein is CASSSQGANTEAFF. CDR3 DNA: TGCGCCAGCAGCTCCCAGGGCGCGAACACTGAAGCTTTCTTT.

This clonotype was observed a few times. This rearrangement joins TRBV6-6 to TRBJ1-1; D remains ambiguous. Trimming took off 2 bases at V and 7 bases at J, with 20 bases between the two ends. This CDR3 is 16 amino acids long. Per germline, CDR1 MNHNY and CDR2 SVGAGI (reference sequence). The CDR3 region is CASSYAWAGQKLEAFF. The CDR3, as DNA: TGTGCCAGCAGTTACGCTTGGGCAGGCCAAAAGCTTGAAGCTTTCTTT.

This clonotype showed up many times. CDR3 DNA sequence: TGCGCCAGCAGCCAGGACAGGTTCTATGGCTACACCTTC. This encodes CASSQDRFYGYTF. The rearrangement uses TRBV5-1 and TRBJ1-2; 7 nucleotides agree with TRBD1. The length of the CDR3 is 13 residues. Trimming took 4 bases from V and 4 from J; bases not matched to a gene: 4. Germline V gene lookup returns CDR1 SGHRS and CDR2 YFSETQ.

The chain couples TRBV4-2 to TRBJ1-6; perhaps TRBD1 as D (5 bases). Germline V gene data show CDR1 as LGHNA and CDR2 as YNFKEQ. The ends were cut back, 1 base at V and 7 bases at J, with 14 bases in the middle. The length of the CDR3 is 16 residues. In DNA form, the CDR3 reads TGTGCCAGCAGCCAAGTGGGTGGGGGTCCCAATTCACCCCTCCACTTT. It codes for CASSQVGGGPNSPLHF.

This clonotype has just a few counts. The chain combines TRBV29-1 with TRBJ2-1; TRBD1 agrees at 10 bases. Germline V gene sequence: CDR1 SQVTM, CDR2 ANQGSEA. The CDR3 runs to 14 residues. V dropped 6 bases and J dropped 4; count of bases not matched to a gene: 6. The CDR3 sequence: CSVVDRGPYNEQFF. CDR3 coding DNA: TGCAGCGTGGTCGACAGGGGGCCGTACAATGAGCAGTTCTTC.

This sequence joins TRBV5-1 and TRBJ2-7; 8 bases map to TRBD1. The junction had 11 bases not matched to a gene; V was cut back by 3 bases and J by 6 bases. There are 15 residues in the CDR3. Germline V gene sequence: CDR1 SGHRS, CDR2 YFSETQ. CDR3 bases: TGCGCCAGCAGCTCATCAGGGGGCGCCGGGGGCGAGCAGTACTTC. This translates into CASSSSGGAGGEQYF.

This clonotype was seen a few times. The rearrangement links TRBV6-2 or TRBV6-3 to TRBJ1-1, with D hard to call. CDR3 length equals 12 residues. The V gene's germline CDR1 is MNHEY and CDR2 SVGEGT. The V and J ends lost 2 bases and 5 bases respectively, with 6 bases between them. CDR3 nucleotide sequence: TGTGCCAGCAGTTACCTGGTTACTGAAGCTTTCTTT. Protein sequence: CASSYLVTEAFF.

V is TRBV5-1 and J is TRBJ2-7; 9 nucleotides match TRBD1. The CDR3 is 15 amino acids. Germline V gene lookup returns CDR1 SGHRS and CDR2 YFSETQ. The V and J ends lost 2 bases and 6 bases, in that order; junction bases with no gene match: 9. The DNA of the CDR3 is TGCGCCAGCAGCTTAGGGACAGGGTTGGCCCTCGAGCAGTACGTC. Translating gives CASSLGTGLALEQYV.

The rearrangement links TRBV7-2 to TRBJ2-2; 8 nucleotides align to TRBD1. Germline V gene data show CDR1 as SGHTA and CDR2 as FQGNSA. V gave up 1 base and J gave up 6 bases; unmatched junction bases: 7. The CDR3 is 16 residues long. CDR3 in amino acids: CASSLGGQGWAGELFF. The CDR3 coding sequence is TGTGCCAGCAGCTTAGGAGGACAGGGATGGGCCGGGGAGCTGTTTTTT.

V gene TRBV6-1 combines with J gene TRBJ2-7, with D perhaps given as TRBD1 or TRBD2 (6 bases each). The CDR3 runs to 15 residues. Trimming stripped 4 bases from V and 3 bases from J, with 16 bases between. The germline V gene has CDR1 MNHNS and CDR2 SASEGT. Here the CDR3 reads CASSVRGHLSYEQYV. The DNA for the CDR3 is TGTGCCAGCAGTGTTCGGGGGCACCTTAGCTACGAGCAGTACGTC.

The chain employs TRBV24-1 and TRBJ2-3; D is possibly TRBD1 (5 bases). Germline CDR1 is KGHDR and CDR2 is SFDVKD. Trimming took 4 bases from V and 5 from J, leaving 18 bases between them. The CDR3 covers 16 residues. The CDR3 is CATSDAQAQWIDTQYF. Here the CDR3 DNA reads TGTGCCACCAGTGACGCACAGGCCCAGTGGATAGATACGCAGTATTTT.

This clonotype was seen only once. This chain joins TRBV12-3 or TRBV12-4 and TRBJ2-1, with 12 bases identical to TRBD2. The CDR3 has 17 amino acids. The J segment lost 7 bases and the V segment lost 5 bases, leaving 12 bases of the junction unmatched. DNA for the CDR3: TGTGCCAGCAGTCACCGACTAGCGGGAGTCTCGGGGAATGAGCAGTTCTTC. Translated, it gives CASSHRLAGVSGNEQFF.